This T cell receptor beta chain was sequenced in a study of early T cells in non-severe SARS-CoV-2 infection. Study-wide background: Chains were not paired, and sequencing was done on bulk RNA from unsorted whole blood. Overall study findings and caveats: Reliance on VDJdb matching favored anti-spike CD8 responses; private and CD4 specificities were missed.

The TCR library protocol was used to attach unique molecular identifiers. These identifiers were attached to individual cDNA molecules. Using its own MiXCR run on the 5' RACE reads, TCRdb lists one record per CDR3 protein. This sample has about 76,000 distinct CDR3 sequences, with about 12% found just once. This CDR3 is 15 amino acids long. The junction had 5 bases not matched to a gene; V was cut back by 5 bases and J by 3 bases. Germline-derived CDR1 and CDR2 are KGHDR and SFDVKD. This clonotype was detected only a few times. No antigen is known for it. Sequencing input: whole blood. The gene calls are TRBV24-1 and TRBJ2-2; TRBD1 matches at 7 bases. This sequence originates from an adult who was a healthcare worker with PCR-confirmed SARS-CoV-2 infection or an uninfected control (not recorded which). In DNA form, the CDR3 reads TGTGCCACCAGTGCGTACAGGGGTGACACCGGGGAGCTGTTTTTT. This codes for CATSAYRGDTGELFF.